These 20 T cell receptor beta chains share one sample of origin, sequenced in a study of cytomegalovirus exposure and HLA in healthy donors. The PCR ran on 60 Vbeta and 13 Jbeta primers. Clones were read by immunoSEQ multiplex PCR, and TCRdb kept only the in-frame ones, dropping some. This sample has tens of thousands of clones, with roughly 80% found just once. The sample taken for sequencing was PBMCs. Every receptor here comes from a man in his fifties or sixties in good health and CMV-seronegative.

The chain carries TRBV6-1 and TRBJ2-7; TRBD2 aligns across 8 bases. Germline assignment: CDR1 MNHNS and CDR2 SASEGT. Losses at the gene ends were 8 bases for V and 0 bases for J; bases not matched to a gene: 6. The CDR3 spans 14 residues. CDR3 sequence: CASSRGGSSYEQYF. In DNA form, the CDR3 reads TGTGCCAGCTCCCGCGGGGGGTCCTCCTACGAGCAGTACTTC.

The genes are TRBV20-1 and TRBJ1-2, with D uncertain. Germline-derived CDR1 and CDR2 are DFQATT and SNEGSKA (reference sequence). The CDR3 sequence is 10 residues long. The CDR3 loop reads CSPGTRGYTF. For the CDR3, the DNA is TGCAGCCCGGGTACGCGTGGCTACACCTTC.

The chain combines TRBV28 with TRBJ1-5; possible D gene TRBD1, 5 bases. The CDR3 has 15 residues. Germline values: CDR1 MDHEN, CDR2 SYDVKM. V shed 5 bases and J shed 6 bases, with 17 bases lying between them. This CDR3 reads CASSPVGQAGQPQHF. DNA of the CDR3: TGTGCCAGCAGTCCCGTCGGACAAGCAGGTCAGCCCCAGCATTTT.

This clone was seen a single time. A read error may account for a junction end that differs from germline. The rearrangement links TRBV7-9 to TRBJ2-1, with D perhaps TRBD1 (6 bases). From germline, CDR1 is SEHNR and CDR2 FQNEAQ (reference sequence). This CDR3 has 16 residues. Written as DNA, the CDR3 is TGTTCCAGCAGCCTGCTTTTTGGACAGCCCAACAATGAGCAGTTCTTC. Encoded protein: CSSSLLFGQPNNEQFF.

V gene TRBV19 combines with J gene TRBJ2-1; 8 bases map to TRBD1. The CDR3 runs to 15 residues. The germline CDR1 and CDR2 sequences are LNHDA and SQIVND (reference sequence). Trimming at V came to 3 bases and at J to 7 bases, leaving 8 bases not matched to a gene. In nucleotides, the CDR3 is TGTGCCAGTAGTATGGGCCAGGGGGCCGAGAATGAGCAGTTCTTC. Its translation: CASSMGQGAENEQFF.

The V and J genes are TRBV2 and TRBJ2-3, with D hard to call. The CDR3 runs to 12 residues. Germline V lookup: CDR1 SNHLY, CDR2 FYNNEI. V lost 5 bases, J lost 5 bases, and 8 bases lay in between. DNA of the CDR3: TGTGCCAGCAGTCGTAATAAAGATACGCAGTATTTT. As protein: CASSRNKDTQYF.

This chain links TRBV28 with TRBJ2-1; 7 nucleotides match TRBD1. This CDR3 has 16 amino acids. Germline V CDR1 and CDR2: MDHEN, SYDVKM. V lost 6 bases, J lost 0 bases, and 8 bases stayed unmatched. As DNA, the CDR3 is TGTGCCAGCAGCCCGACAGGGATCAGCTCCTACAATGAGCAGTTCTTC. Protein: CASSPTGISSYNEQFF.

CDR3 bases: TGTGCCAGCAGCTCGGGCGGCGGGAGGGAAGATACGCAGTATTTT. This gives the protein CASSSGGGREDTQYF. The gene calls are TRBV5-4 and TRBJ2-3, with 9 bases that match TRBD2. The CDR3 runs 15 residues. Germline V gene data show CDR1 as SGHNT and CDR2 as YYREEE (reference sequence). J gave up 5 bases and V 3 bases, and 7 bases lay outside the gene matches.

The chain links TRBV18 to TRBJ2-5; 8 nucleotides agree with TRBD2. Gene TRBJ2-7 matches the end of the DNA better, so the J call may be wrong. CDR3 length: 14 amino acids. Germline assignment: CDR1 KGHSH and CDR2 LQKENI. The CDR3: CASSPSGGSHEQYF. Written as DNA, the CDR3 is TGTGCCAGCTCACCGTCGGGAGGGTCCCACGAGCAGTACTTC.

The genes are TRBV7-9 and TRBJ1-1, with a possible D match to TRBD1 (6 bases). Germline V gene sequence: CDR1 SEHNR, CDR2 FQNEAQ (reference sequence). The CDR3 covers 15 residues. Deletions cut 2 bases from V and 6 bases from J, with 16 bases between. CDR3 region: CASSLIQGDGPEAFF. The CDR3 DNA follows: TGTGCCAGCAGCTTAATACAGGGAGATGGGCCTGAAGCTTTCTTT. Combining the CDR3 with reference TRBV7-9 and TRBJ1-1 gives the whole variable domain DTGVSQNPRHKITKRGQNVTFRCDPISEHNRLYWYRQTLGQGPEFLTYFQNEAQLEKSRLLSDRFSAERPKGSFSTLEIQRTEQGDSAMYLCASSLIQGDGPEAFFGQGTRLTVV.

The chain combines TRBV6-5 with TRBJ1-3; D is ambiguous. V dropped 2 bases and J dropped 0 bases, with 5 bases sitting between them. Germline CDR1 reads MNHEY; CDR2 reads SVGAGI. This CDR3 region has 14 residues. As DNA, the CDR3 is TGTGCCAGCAGTTACACGAGCTCTGGAAACACCATATATTTT. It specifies CASSYTSSGNTIYF.

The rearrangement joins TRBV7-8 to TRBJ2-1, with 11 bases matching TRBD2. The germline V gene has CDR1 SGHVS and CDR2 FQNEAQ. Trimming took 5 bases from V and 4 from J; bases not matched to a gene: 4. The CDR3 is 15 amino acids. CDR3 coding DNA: TGTGCCAGCAGCCAACTAGCGGGAGTATACAATGAGCAGTTCTTC. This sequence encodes CASSQLAGVYNEQFF.

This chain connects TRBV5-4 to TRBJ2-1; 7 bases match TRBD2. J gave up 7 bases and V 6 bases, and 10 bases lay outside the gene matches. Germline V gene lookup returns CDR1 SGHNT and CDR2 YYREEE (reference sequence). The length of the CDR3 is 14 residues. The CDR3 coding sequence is TGTGCCAGCATGCGCGCGGGGGTGAGGAATGAGCAGTTCTTC. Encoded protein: CASMRAGVRNEQFF.

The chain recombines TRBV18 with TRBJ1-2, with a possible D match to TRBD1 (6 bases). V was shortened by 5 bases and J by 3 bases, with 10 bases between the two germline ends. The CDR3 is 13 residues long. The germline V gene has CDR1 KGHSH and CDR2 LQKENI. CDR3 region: CASSRGIDYGYTF. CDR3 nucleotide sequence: TGTGCCAGCTCAAGGGGGATCGACTATGGCTACACCTTC.

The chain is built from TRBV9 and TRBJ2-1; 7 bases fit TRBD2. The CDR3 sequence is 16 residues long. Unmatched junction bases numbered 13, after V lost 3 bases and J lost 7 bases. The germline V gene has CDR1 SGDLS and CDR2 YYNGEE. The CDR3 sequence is CASSGKLADPSNEQFF. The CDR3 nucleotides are TGTGCCAGCAGCGGGAAGCTAGCGGACCCTTCAAATGAGCAGTTCTTC.

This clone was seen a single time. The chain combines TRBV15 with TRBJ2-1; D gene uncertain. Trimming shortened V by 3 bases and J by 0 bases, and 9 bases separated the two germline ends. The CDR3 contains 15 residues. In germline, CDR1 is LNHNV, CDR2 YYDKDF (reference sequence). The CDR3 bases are TGTGCCACCAGCAGCCAGGCCTACTCCTACAATGAGCAGTTCTTC. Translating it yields CATSSQAYSYNEQFF. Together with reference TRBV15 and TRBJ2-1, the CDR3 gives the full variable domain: DAMVIQNPRYQVTQFGKPVTLSCSQTLNHNVMYWYQQKSSQAPKLLFHYYDKDFNNEADTPDNFQSRRPNTSFCFLDIRSPGLGDTAMYLCATSSQAYSYNEQFFGPGTRLTVL.

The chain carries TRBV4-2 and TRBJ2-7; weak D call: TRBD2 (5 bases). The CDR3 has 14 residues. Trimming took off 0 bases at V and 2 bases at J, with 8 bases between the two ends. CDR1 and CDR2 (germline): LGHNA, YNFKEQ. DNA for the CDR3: TGTGCCAGCAGCCAAGATCGGGGAGCCTACGAGCAGTACTTC. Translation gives CASSQDRGAYEQYF.

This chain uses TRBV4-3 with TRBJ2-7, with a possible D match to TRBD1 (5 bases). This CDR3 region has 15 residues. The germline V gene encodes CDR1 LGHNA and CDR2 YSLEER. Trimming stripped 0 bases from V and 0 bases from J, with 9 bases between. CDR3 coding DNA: TGCGCCAGCAGCCAAGATCGACAGTTCTCCTACGAGCAGTACTTC. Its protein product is CASSQDRQFSYEQYF.

This CDR3 reads CASSQTSESYEQYF. CDR3 nucleotides: TGCGCCAGCAGCCAAACTAGCGAGTCCTACGAGCAGTACTTC. The V and J genes are TRBV4-3 and TRBJ2-7; 7 positions agree with TRBD2. The germline gives CDR1 LGHNA, CDR2 YSLEER. The V gene end was trimmed by 2 bases and the J gene end by 1 base; junction bases not matched to a gene: 2. The CDR3 runs to 14 residues.

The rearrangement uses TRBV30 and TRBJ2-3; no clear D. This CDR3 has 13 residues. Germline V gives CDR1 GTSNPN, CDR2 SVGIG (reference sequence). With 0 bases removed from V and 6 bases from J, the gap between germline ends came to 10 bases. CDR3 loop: CAWSVSGFDTQYF. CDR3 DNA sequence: TGTGCCTGGAGTGTCTCCGGGTTTGATACGCAGTATTTT.